The 20 T cell receptor beta chains reported below all come from one sample, sequenced in a study of molecular identifiers for immune sequencing clone quantification. TCRdb itself ran the PCR reads through MiXCR, one entry per CDR3 protein. The table includes over 55,000 distinct CDR3 sequences, 15% to 20% detected once. Sequencing was performed on naive CD8+ T cells from blood, with Jurkat cell RNA spiked in. Subset of the sample: FACS-sorted CD8+CD4-CCR7+CD45RA+ naive T cells. Receptors were obtained from a human donor in good health. Some libraries in this study had Jurkat cell RNA spiked in.

This clonotype was counted at least ten times. This chain uses TRBV27 with TRBJ1-2, with a tentative D call TRBD1 (6 bases). This CDR3 contains 14 residues. Germline V CDR1 and CDR2: MNHEY, SMNVEV (reference sequence). The ends were cut back, 0 bases at V and 8 bases at J, with 13 bases in the middle. CDR3 residues: CASSLSQGSYGYTF. CDR3 nucleotide sequence: TGTGCCAGCAGTTTATCCCAGGGGTCCTACGGCTACACCTTC.

Turning to this clonotype: This sequence may be a read error, since a much larger clone differs from it by one base. This likely comes from a read error, as the CDR3 has no conserved phenylalanine or tryptophan at its end. This rearrangement joins TRBV7-8 to TRBJ1-2; D remains ambiguous. CDR1 and CDR2 (germline): SGHVS, FQNEAQ. V was pared by 3 bases and J by 5 bases, with 10 bases between. The CDR3 is 13 amino acids. The chain's CDR3 is CASSFEGTYGYTL. Here the CDR3 DNA reads TGTGCCAGCAGCTTCGAGGGAACTTATGGCTACACCCTC.

The chain links TRBV6-5 to TRBJ1-5; 8 nucleotides line up with TRBD1. Losses at the gene ends were 6 bases for V and 7 bases for J; bases not matched to a gene: 11. There are 15 residues in the CDR3. CDR1 is MNHEY, CDR2 SVGAGI, per germline. In DNA form, the CDR3 reads TGTGCCAGCAGGGCCGGGACAGGACCTAACCAGCCCCAGCATTTT. This encodes CASRAGTGPNQPQHF.

This clonotype was counted between two and nine times. This sequence joins TRBV6-5 and TRBJ1-2, with 8 positions matching TRBD1. Germline V gene data show CDR1 as MNHEY and CDR2 as SVGAGI. This CDR3 has 14 residues. Trimming removed 0 bases from V and 8 bases from J; junction bases left unmatched: 5. The CDR3 sequence: CASSYSETGEGYTF. In DNA form, the CDR3 reads TGTGCCAGCAGTTACTCGGAGACAGGGGAAGGCTACACCTTC.

This clonotype was counted at least ten times. This rearrangement joins TRBV20-1 to TRBJ2-3; D is undetermined. The length of the CDR3 is 15 residues. The ends were cut back, 3 bases at V and 0 bases at J, with 13 bases in the middle. Germline CDR1 and CDR2: DFQATT and SNEGSKA (reference sequence). The CDR3 bases are TGCAGTGCTAGTGAATCACTCTTCAGCACAGATACGCAGTATTTT. Protein sequence: CSASESLFSTDTQYF.

For this clonotype: A clone one base away is much larger, so this may be a read error. J is TRBJ2-5 and V is TRBV6-5, with a weak D call TRBD2 (6 bases). CDR1 and CDR2 (germline): MNHEY, SVGAGI. Trimming left V 4 bases short and J 4 bases short, with 13 bases between. This CDR3 region has 14 residues. The DNA for the CDR3 is TGTGCCAGCAGTTGGGCGGGGTCCCGAGAGACCCAGTACTTC. Translation: CASSWAGSRETQYF.

This clonotype was counted ten times or more. The rearrangement joins TRBV7-9 to TRBJ2-3; D possibly uses TRBD1 or TRBD2 (7 bases each). V was clipped by 7 bases and J by 2 bases, with 19 bases between them. The CDR3 length is 16 residues. Germline lookup yields CDR1 SEHNR and CDR2 FQNEAQ (reference sequence). CDR3 sequence (DNA): TGTGCCAGCACAGCGGGACAGTCAGCCTTCACAGATACGCAGTATTTT. This encodes CASTAGQSAFTDTQYF.

This clonotype was seen repeatedly, ten times or more. The rearrangement links TRBV20-1 to TRBJ1-5; maybe TRBD1 (5 bases). V lost 6 bases and J lost 3, with 12 bases in between. The CDR3 runs 13 residues. Germline values: CDR1 DFQATT, CDR2 SNEGSKA (reference sequence). This chain's CDR3 is CSAPDSDNQPQHF. The CDR3, as DNA: TGCAGTGCCCCTGACAGCGACAATCAGCCCCAGCATTTT.

This clonotype has a count of ten or more. The chain has TRBV29-1 and TRBJ2-3; 9 bases are shared with TRBD2. Germline lookup yields CDR1 SQVTM and CDR2 ANQGSEA. The V gene end was trimmed by 1 base and the J gene end by 0 bases; junction bases not matched to a gene: 8. The CDR3 loop spans 17 amino acids. CDR3 coding DNA: TGCAGCGTTGAAGCCTGGTCCAGCGGGGGGAGCACAGATACGCAGTATTTT. Translating it yields CSVEAWSSGGSTDTQYF.

This clonotype was detected ten times or more. The chain couples TRBV7-9 to TRBJ1-4, with D uncertain. Germline loops: CDR1 SEHNR, CDR2 FQNEAQ (reference sequence). The germline V and J ends were trimmed by 5 bases and 8 bases, with 12 bases remaining between them. This CDR3 is built from 13 residues. The CDR3 DNA is TGTGCCAGCAGCCTCGATCGAGGCGAAAAACTGTTTTTT. This sequence encodes CASSLDRGEKLFF.

The J gene is TRBJ2-1, the V gene TRBV27; a possible D gene is TRBD2 (5 bases). Trimming stripped 8 bases from V and 6 bases from J, with 17 bases between. The CDR3 has 14 amino acids. The germline V gene encodes CDR1 MNHEY and CDR2 SMNVEV (reference sequence). The CDR3 sequence: CASSWGGSGNEQFF. The CDR3 bases are TGTGCCAGCTCGTGGGGTGGGAGTGGCAATGAGCAGTTCTTC.

This clonotype was observed at least ten times. The chain has TRBV19 and TRBJ2-3, with no clear D. The ends were cut back, 5 bases at V and 5 bases at J, with 14 bases in the middle. Germline-derived CDR1 and CDR2 are LNHDA and SQIVND (reference sequence). CDR3 length equals 14 residues. Written as DNA, the CDR3 is TGTGCCAGTAGTTTGTGGGCGGTGGGAGATACGCAGTATTTT. Its protein is CASSLWAVGDTQYF.

The chain employs TRBV12-3 or TRBV12-4 and TRBJ2-5, with 9 positions matching TRBD2. The CDR3 has 14 residues. V dropped 3 bases and J dropped 4; count of bases not matched to a gene: 3. The DNA of the CDR3 is TGTGCCAGCAGTTTCGGAGCGGGAGGAGAGACCCAGTACTTC. It yields the protein CASSFGAGGETQYF.

This clonotype was seen many times. This rearrangement joins TRBV27 to TRBJ2-7; D perhaps matches TRBD1 (6 bases). CDR1 is MNHEY and CDR2 is SMNVEV in the germline V gene (reference sequence). The CDR3 consists of 13 residues. V lost 1 base, J lost 6 bases, and 10 bases lay in between. The CDR3 bases are TGTGCCAGCAGTTTATGGTTAGGGGGCGAGCAGTACTTC. Amino acids: CASSLWLGGEQYF.

This clonotype was seen at least ten times. The V call is TRBV10-3, the J call TRBJ2-3, with 15 bases aligning to TRBD2. This CDR3 comprises 18 residues. Germline trimming cut 6 bases from V and 5 bases from J; bases unmatched to any gene: 12. Germline V gives CDR1 ENHRY, CDR2 SYGVKD. The DNA of the CDR3 is TGTGCCATCAGCACCGCGGGACTAGCGGGAGGAATTCAAGATACGCAGTATTTT. Translating gives CAISTAGLAGGIQDTQYF.

This clonotype was seen a handful of times. The V and J genes are TRBV7-7 and TRBJ2-1; a weak D match, TRBD2 (5 bases). The V end was cut by 2 bases, the J end by 7 bases, with 12 bases between. This CDR3 comprises 14 residues. The germline CDR1 and CDR2 sequences are SSHAT and FNYEAQ (reference sequence). Written as DNA, the CDR3 is TGTGCCAGCAGCTTATGGGGAGAAGGGAATGAGCAGTTCTTC. Protein: CASSLWGEGNEQFF.

This clonotype was found a few times. V gene TRBV7-9 combines with J gene TRBJ2-1; tentatively, D is TRBD2 (6 bases). The CDR3 covers 15 residues. Germline assignment: CDR1 SEHNR and CDR2 FQNEAQ (reference sequence). With 3 bases removed from V and 4 bases from J, the gap between germline ends came to 13 bases. CDR3 loop: CASSFLSGIYNEQFF. The DNA for the CDR3 is TGTGCCAGCAGCTTTCTTAGCGGAATATACAATGAGCAGTTCTTC.

As regards this clonotype: This may come from a read error, since a much larger clone is one base off. V and J are TRBV15 and TRBJ1-4; D is ambiguous. The CDR3 loop spans 12 amino acids. Per germline, CDR1 LNHNV and CDR2 YYDKDF (reference sequence). The V gene lost 4 bases and the J gene lost 12 bases, with 12 bases spanning the gap. The CDR3 DNA reads TGTGCCACCAGCATAAGCATGGAAGAACTGTTTTTT. It yields the protein CATSISMEELFF.

This clonotype was recorded at least ten times. CDR3 nucleotides: TGCATTTCAGGGGGCGCGTCTGAAGCTTTCTTT. Amino acid sequence: CISGGASEAFF. The chain recombines TRBV29-1 with TRBJ1-1; 8 bases are a match to TRBD1. The CDR3 totals 11 residues. Germline V gives CDR1 SQVTM, CDR2 ANQGSEA.

Ten or more counts support this clonotype. The V and J genes are TRBV5-1 and TRBJ2-7, with TRBD1 identical over 7 bases. Trimming at V came to 0 bases and at J to 6 bases, leaving 9 bases not matched to a gene. Germline lookup yields CDR1 SGHRS and CDR2 YFSETQ. There are 15 residues in the CDR3. This chain's CDR3 is CASSLGPRQGREQYF. CDR3 nucleotides: TGCGCCAGCAGCTTGGGGCCTCGACAGGGCCGCGAGCAGTACTTC. Filled out from reference TRBV5-1 and TRBJ2-7, the complete variable domain reads KAGVTQTPRYLIKTRGQQVTLSCSPISGHRSVSWYQQTPGQGLQFLFEYFSETQRNKGNFPGRFSGRQFSNSRSEMNVSTLELGDSALYLCASSLGPRQGREQYFGPGTRLTVT.